Listed below are T cell receptor beta chains from one sample, sequenced in a study of blood T cells in healthy people across ages. Each CDR3 protein gets one entry after TCRdb re-called the 5' RACE reads with MiXCR. The table lists about 2 million distinct CDR3 sequences, about 50% of them singletons. The sample consisted of blood. These receptors all stem from a woman in her forties in good health. CDR3s include the opening cysteine and the closing phenylalanine or tryptophan. D genes are given only for firm matches. Some rows mark clone size as missing; the rest say once, few, many or name a class of expanded clone.

TRBV6-5	TRBJ2-3	NA	NA	TGTGCCAGCAGGCGCGGGACAGAGGGGTTGTTGGATACGCAGTATTTT	CASRRGTEGLLDTQYF
TRBV6-5	TRBJ2-5	NA	few	TGTGCCAGCAGCCAGGACATCAGTCGGGAGACCCAGTACTTC	CASSQDISRETQYF
TRBV7-9	TRBJ1-6	NA	NA	TGTGCCAGCACCAAGGGGTTAGAGGCACCCCTCCACTTT	CASTKGLEAPLHF
TRBV6-5	TRBJ2-5	TRBD1	NA	TGTGCCAGCAGTTACCGGACAGGCTTCGAGACCCAGTACTTC	CASSYRTGFETQYF
TRBV5-1	TRBJ2-1	NA	NA	TGCGCCAGCAAGGACAGCAACAATGAGCAGTTCTTC	CASKDSNNEQFF
TRBV28	TRBJ2-5	NA	NA	TGTGCCAGCAGTTCCTGGACAGAGAAGTACCAAGAGACCCAGTACTTC	CASSSWTEKYQETQYF
TRBV12-3/TRBV12-4	TRBJ2-6	NA	NA	TGTGCCAGCAGTTCGGGCAGGGTAGGGTTCTCTGGGGCCAACGTCCTGACTTTC	CASSSGRVGFSGANVLTF
TRBV7-2	TRBJ2-2	TRBD1	once	TGTGCCAGCAGCCTCAATTTAGGGGGACAGGGGCGGACCGGGGAGCTGTTTTTT	CASSLNLGGQGRTGELFF
TRBV5-6	TRBJ2-1	TRBD2	NA	TGTGCCAGCAGCTCGAGCCCCACTAGCGGGGGGGGCAATGAGCAGTTCTTC	CASSSSPTSGGGNEQFF
TRBV7-2	TRBJ2-1	TRBD1	few	TGTGCCAGCAGCCCTGGAACTCGGACAGGATCCTACAATGAGCAGTTCTTC	CASSPGTRTGSYNEQFF
TRBV7-9	TRBJ2-1	NA	NA	TGTGCCAGCAGCGCGGATCCCGTAAGGACAGCTGAGCAGTTCTTC	CASSADPVRTAEQFF
TRBV20-1	TRBJ2-7	NA	few	TGCAGTGCTAGAGATTCAGGGAAGTCCTACGAGCAGTACTTC	CSARDSGKSYEQYF
TRBV11-2	TRBJ2-1	TRBD1	few	TGTGCCAGCAGCTTATCGTGGGACAGCCCATACAATGAGCAGTTCTTC	CASSLSWDSPYNEQFF
TRBV10-1	TRBJ2-5	NA	NA	TGCGCCAGCAGTGCACCGGGAATCGCCCAAGAGACCCAGTACTTC	CASSAPGIAQETQYF
TRBV6-6	TRBJ2-1	NA	few	TGTGCCAGCAGTTACTTAGCAGGGAGTGAGCAGTTCTTC	CASSYLAGSEQFF
TRBV27	TRBJ2-4	TRBD2	NA	TGTGCCAGCAGTCCGCAAGCGGGGGCAATACCCCAGTACTTC	CASSPQAGAIPQYF
TRBV7-8	TRBJ2-1	TRBD1	few	TGTGCCAGCAGCTTAAGGGGGCCGGGCAATGAGCAGTTCTTC	CASSLRGPGNEQFF
TRBV24-1	TRBJ2-1	NA	few	TGTGCCACCAGTGATGTGGTCTCACGCAATGAGCAGTTCTTC	CATSDVVSRNEQFF
TRBV20-1	TRBJ1-2	TRBD1	NA	TGCAGTGCTAGCCAATTGGGACAGACCTATGGCTACACCTTC	CSASQLGQTYGYTF
TRBV10-3	TRBJ2-5	TRBD2	few	TGTGCCATCAGACTAGCGGGGCCCCAAGAGACCCAGTACTTC	CAIRLAGPQETQYF
TRBV12-3/TRBV12-4	TRBJ2-3	TRBD2	NA	TGTGCCAGCATCACCAGCGGGAGCACAGATGCGCAGTATTTT	CASITSGSTDAQYF
TRBV20-1	TRBJ2-1	NA	few	TGCAGTGCTAGATACTCGGGTGAGCAGTTCTTC	CSARYSGEQFF